This entry concerns a single T cell receptor beta chain. This entry is derived from a study of technical replicates of blood from a handful of donors. The assay was immunoSEQ multiplex PCR, and TCRdb's table has in-frame clones only and misses some. Of approximately 74,000 clones in the sample, 75% to 90% were seen once. CDR1 and CDR2 (germline): SGHNT, YYREEE (reference sequence). The length of the CDR3 is 15 residues. The V gene lost 2 bases and the J gene lost 4 bases, with 15 bases spanning the gap. This sequence was found in a human donor in good health. Some clones in this sample may be carry-over from other donors' samples. Sequencing input: PBMCs. The chain has TRBV5-4 and TRBJ2-5; possibly TRBD1 for D (7 bases). CDR3 sequence: CASSLGGGVSETQYF. In DNA form, the CDR3 reads TGTGCCAGCAGCTTAGGAGGGGGCGTATCAGAGACCCAGTACTTC.